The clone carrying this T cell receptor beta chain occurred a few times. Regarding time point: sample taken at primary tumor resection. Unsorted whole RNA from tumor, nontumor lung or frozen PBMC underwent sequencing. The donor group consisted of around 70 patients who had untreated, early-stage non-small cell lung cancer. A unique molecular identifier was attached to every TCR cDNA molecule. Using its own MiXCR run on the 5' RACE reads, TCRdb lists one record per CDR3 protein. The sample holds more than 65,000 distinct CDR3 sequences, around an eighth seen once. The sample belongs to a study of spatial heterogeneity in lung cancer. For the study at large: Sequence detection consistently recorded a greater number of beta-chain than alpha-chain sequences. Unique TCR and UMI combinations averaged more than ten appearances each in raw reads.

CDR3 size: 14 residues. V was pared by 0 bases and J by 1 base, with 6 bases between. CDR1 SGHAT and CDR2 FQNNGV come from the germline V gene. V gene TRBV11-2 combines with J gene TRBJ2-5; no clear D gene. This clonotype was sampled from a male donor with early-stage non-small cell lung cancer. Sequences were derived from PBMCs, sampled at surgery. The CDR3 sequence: CASSLEVGQETQYF. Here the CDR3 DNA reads TGTGCCAGCAGCTTAGAGGTCGGCCAAGAGACCCAGTACTTC.